These 4 T cell receptor beta chains originate from one sample sequenced in a study of beta chain features in type 1 diabetes. General study points: In all four CD4+ subsets, TCRB CDR3 length was significantly, moderately reduced in type 1 diabetes.

Expressed TCRB transcripts got sequenced, as all isolated RNA was reverse transcribed. TCRdb's table, derived via immunoSEQ multiplex PCR, lists solely in-frame clones and lacks some. The sample lists over 120,000 clones, about 13% occurring once. No antigens are known for them. Source material: central memory CD4+ T cells from blood. The source is a man younger than 35 with type 1 diabetes.

This clone has just a few counts. This chain uses TRBV4-1 with TRBJ2-3; D perhaps matches TRBD2 (6 bases). Trimming cost V 4 bases and J 4 bases, with 18 bases left between them. Germline V CDR1 and CDR2: MGHRA, YSYEKL. This CDR3 spans 16 amino acids. Here the CDR3 reads CASSPTASDLADTQYF. For the CDR3, the DNA is TGCGCCAGCAGCCCCACGGCTAGCGATTTGGCAGATACGCAGTATTTT.

This clone was detected a few times. J is TRBJ2-5 and V is TRBV25-1; 12 nucleotides match TRBD2. Germline-derived CDR1 and CDR2 are MGHDK and SYGVNS. Trimming at V came to 3 bases and at J to 3 bases, leaving 8 bases not matched to a gene. This CDR3 has 17 residues. The CDR3 coding sequence is TGTGCCAGCAGTGAGGCTCCCACTAGCGGGGGGAAAGAGACCCAGTACTTC. Its translation: CASSEAPTSGGKETQYF. The whole variable domain, remainder taken from reference TRBV25-1 and TRBJ2-5, is EADIYQTPRYLVIGTGKKITLECSQTMGHDKMYWYQQDPGMELHLIHYSYGVNSTEKGDLSSESTVSRIRTEHFPLTLESARPSHTSQYLCASSEAPTSGGKETQYFGPGTRLLVL.

This clone has just a few counts. The chain joins TRBV10-3 to TRBJ1-1; 8 nucleotides agree with TRBD1. Looked up from germline, CDR1 is ENHRY and CDR2 is SYGVKD. This CDR3 comprises 15 residues. V dropped 6 bases and J dropped 4; count of bases not matched to a gene: 10. CDR3 sequence (DNA): TGTGCCATCAGGAAAGACAGGGGAGACGGCACTGAAGCTTTCTTT. Amino acids: CAIRKDRGDGTEAFF.

The chain employs TRBV7-2 and TRBJ1-1; D remains ambiguous. CDR1 and CDR2 from the germline V gene are SGHTA and FQGNSA. This CDR3 is built from 12 residues. The ends were cut back, 1 base at V and 10 bases at J, with 10 bases in the middle. The DNA of the CDR3 is TGTGCCAGCAGCTTAGTGTCCGACGGAGCTTTCTTT. Its translation: CASSLVSDGAFF.